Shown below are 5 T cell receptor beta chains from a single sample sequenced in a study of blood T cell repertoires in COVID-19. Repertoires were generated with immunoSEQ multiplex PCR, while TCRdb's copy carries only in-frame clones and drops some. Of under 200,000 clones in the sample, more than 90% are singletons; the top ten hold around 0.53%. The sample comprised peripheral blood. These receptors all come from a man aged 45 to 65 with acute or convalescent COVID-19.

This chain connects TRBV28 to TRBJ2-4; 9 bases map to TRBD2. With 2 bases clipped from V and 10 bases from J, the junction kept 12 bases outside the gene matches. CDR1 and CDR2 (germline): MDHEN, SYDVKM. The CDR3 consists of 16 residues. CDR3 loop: CASSLILASGAAIQYF. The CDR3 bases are TGTGCCAGCAGTTTAATTCTGGCTAGCGGGGCCGCTATTCAGTACTTC.

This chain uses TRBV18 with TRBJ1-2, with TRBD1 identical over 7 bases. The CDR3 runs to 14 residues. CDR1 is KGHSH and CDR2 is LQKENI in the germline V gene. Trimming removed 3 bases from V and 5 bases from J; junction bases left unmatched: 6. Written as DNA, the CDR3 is TGTGCCAGCTCACCCGGGACAGATTTTTATGGCTACACCTTC. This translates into CASSPGTDFYGYTF.

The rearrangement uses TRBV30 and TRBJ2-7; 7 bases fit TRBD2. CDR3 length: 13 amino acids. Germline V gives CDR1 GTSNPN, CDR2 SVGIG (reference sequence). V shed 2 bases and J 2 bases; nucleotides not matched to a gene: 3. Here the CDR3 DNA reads TGTGCCTGGAGTCTGGGGAGGGCCTACGAGCAGTACTTC. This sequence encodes CAWSLGRAYEQYF.

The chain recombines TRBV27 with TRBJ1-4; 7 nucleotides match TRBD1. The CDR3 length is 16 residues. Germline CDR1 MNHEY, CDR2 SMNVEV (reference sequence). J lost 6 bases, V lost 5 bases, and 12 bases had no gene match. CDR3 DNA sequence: TGTGCCAGCAGTGCTCACCCGACAGGGATCCATGAAAAACTGTTTTTT. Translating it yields CASSAHPTGIHEKLFF.

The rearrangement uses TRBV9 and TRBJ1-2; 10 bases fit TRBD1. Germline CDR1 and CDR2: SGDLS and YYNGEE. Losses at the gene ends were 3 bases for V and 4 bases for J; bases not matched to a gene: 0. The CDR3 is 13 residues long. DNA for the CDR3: TGTGCCAGCAGCGGGGACAGGGGCTATGGCTACACCTTC. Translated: CASSGDRGYGYTF.